This paragraph covers one TCR beta chain sequence. Its antigen is unknown. The sample holds no much larger clone one base away, and base qualities are not on file. The protocol used for the library was 5' RACE. TCRdb lists the instrument as NextSeq 500. The TCR library protocol attached unique molecular identifiers to individual cDNA molecules to correct for sequencing error and PCR bias. Sequencing covered both TCR alpha and beta chains, and within each sample the abundances of alpha and beta sequences were tightly co-correlated. The study's processing was this. Decombinator V4 was used to annotate TCR sequences for V gene, J gene and CDR3. TCRs were defined as expanded if a significant change between any two time points was detected under a Poisson model with p below 0.0001. TCR abundances were normalised to the total number of TCRs sequenced per sample and were expressed as counts per million. MAIT TCRs were defined by TRAV1-2 paired with TRAJ12, TRAJ20 or TRAJ33, and iNKT TCRs by TRAV10 paired with TRAJ18. A search of VDJdb, accessed on 1 November 2021, was run for TCRs annotated to CMV, EBV and SARS-CoV-2, with TCRs annotated for multiple antigens excluded. The public reads were run again by TCRdb, first through fastp at Q25 and then through MiXCR, and only productive beta chains were kept. Here each entry gathers all rows of one CDR3 protein and keeps the most common genes and DNA. The V and J calls and clone size come from TCRdb's table, not from the authors' own analysis. This sample has some 52,000 distinct CDR3 sequences in its table, and approximately 8% of those were observed once. Roughly 9.9% of the sample is taken by the ten largest.

Set within a cohort of healthcare workers in London, UK, this nested case-control study involved weekly PCR testing of nasopharyngeal swabs along with blood sampling. Healthcare workers were recruited during the week of the UK lockdown, between 23 and 31 March 2020, and followed weekly for up to about 16 weeks. The CDR3 starts with the cysteine, ends with the phenylalanine, and has 12 residues. Only the CDR3 DNA is retained, 36 bases long and in frame from the first base. In the germline V gene, CDR1 corresponds to SQVTM and CDR2 to ANQGSEA. V was cut back by 4 bases and J by 4 bases, leaving a gap of 10 bases between them. The sample originates from a study of early T cells in non-severe SARS-CoV-2 infection (dated by TCRdb to the early 2020s). For the study in its entirety: TCR sequencing used bulk RNA from unsorted whole blood, so alpha and beta chains could not be paired.

General conclusions and limits of the study: VDJdb matching was skewed toward anti-spike CD8 responses and likely underestimated virus-specific expansions, missing private and CD4 specificities.

The sample was whole blood. The receptor comes from an adult who was a healthcare worker with PCR-confirmed SARS-CoV-2 infection or an uninfected control (not recorded which). In this chain, TRBV29-1 is recombined with TRBJ1-1; the D gene is not confidently resolved. The CDR3 reads as follows: CSVVHAGTEAFF. The DNA reads as follows: TGCAGCGTTGTCCATGCGGGCACTGAAGCTTTCTTT.